These 30 T cell receptor beta chains were sequenced from one sample in a study of OX40 agonist ivuxolimab in advanced cancers. Using immunoSEQ multiplex PCR, the repertoire was profiled, and TCRdb retains in-frame clones only, with some absent. This table holds 43,000 or so clones, roughly 88% found once. The specimen was CD4+ or CD8+ T cells sorted from blood, collected in a trial of the OX40 agonist ivuxolimab. These receptors all stem from an adult with an advanced solid tumor such as melanoma, head and neck, liver or kidney cancer.

This chain uses TRBV7-3 with TRBJ2-7, with 8 bases fitting TRBD1. Germline CDR1 is SGHTA and CDR2 is FQGTGA. V gave up 4 bases and J gave up 2 bases; unmatched junction bases: 1. This CDR3 is 13 amino acids long. The CDR3 DNA reads as TGTGCCAGCAGCTGGGACAGGCCCTACGAGCAGTACTTC. This encodes CASSWDRPYEQYF.

This chain uses TRBV7-3 with TRBJ1-1; D remains unclear. There are 14 residues in the CDR3. Deletions cut 10 bases from V and 1 base from J, with 16 bases between. CDR1 is SGHTA, CDR2 FQGTGA, per germline. CDR3 in amino acids: CATSRIPQNTEAFF. As DNA, the CDR3 is TGTGCCACTTCGAGGATTCCTCAGAACACTGAAGCTTTCTTT.

This chain connects TRBV6-6 to TRBJ2-5; 7 nucleotides line up with TRBD1. The CDR3 is 14 amino acids. Per germline, CDR1 MNHNY and CDR2 SVGAGI (reference sequence). V trimming: 5 bases; J trimming: 2 bases; junction bases outside the gene matches: 5. The CDR3 region is CASSLGTAQETQYF. CDR3 DNA sequence: TGTGCCAGCAGTCTAGGGACAGCACAAGAGACCCAGTACTTC.

The rearrangement uses TRBV30 and TRBJ2-3; perhaps TRBD2 as D (5 bases). Trimming cost V 6 bases and J 6 bases, with 19 bases left between them. Germline lookup yields CDR1 GTSNPN and CDR2 SVGIG (reference sequence). The CDR3 covers 14 residues. Here the CDR3 DNA reads TGTGCCTGCCTGAGGGCTGGGCCAGAGGATACGCAGTATTTT. Protein product: CACLRAGPEDTQYF.

The rearrangement joins TRBV5-1 to TRBJ1-3; no clear D. Germline V gene data show CDR1 as SGHRS and CDR2 as YFSETQ. The CDR3 runs 15 residues. Trimming removed 0 bases from V and 0 bases from J, with 7 bases in between. The chain's CDR3 is CASSLGSGSGNTIYF. CDR3 sequence (DNA): TGCGCCAGCAGCTTGGGGTCAGGCTCTGGAAACACCATATATTTT. Full variable domain (outside the CDR3, taken from reference TRBV5-1 and TRBJ1-3): KAGVTQTPRYLIKTRGQQVTLSCSPISGHRSVSWYQQTPGQGLQFLFEYFSETQRNKGNFPGRFSGRQFSNSRSEMNVSTLELGDSALYLCASSLGSGSGNTIYFGEGSWLTVV.

The rearrangement uses TRBV5-4 and TRBJ1-2; D not certain. This CDR3 region has 12 residues. Between the trimmed V and J ends, which lost 4 bases and 2 bases, there was a span of 6 bases. From germline, CDR1 is SGHNT and CDR2 YYREEE (reference sequence). The CDR3 region is CASSLLNYGYTF. Written as DNA, the CDR3 is TGTGCCAGCAGCCTCCTAAACTATGGCTACACCTTC.

The chain joins TRBV10-2 to TRBJ2-1; D is unclear. This CDR3 is 14 amino acids long. Per germline, CDR1 WSHSY and CDR2 SAAADI. V lost 7 bases to trimming and J lost 6 bases, with 16 bases between them. This CDR3 is CASIARRGGNEQFF. CDR3 bases: TGCGCCAGCATTGCCCGACGTGGCGGCAATGAGCAGTTCTTC.

This chain links TRBV6-5 with TRBJ2-7; 7 bases are shared with TRBD1. Unmatched junction bases numbered 13, after V lost 7 bases and J lost 7 bases. The CDR3 is 14 residues long. Germline CDR1 and CDR2: MNHEY and SVGAGI. CDR3 nucleotides: TGTGCCAGCACTGCAAGGGGGCTAGTTGGGGAGCAGTACTTC. Translating it yields CASTARGLVGEQYF.

This chain connects TRBV28 to TRBJ2-7; 8 nucleotides agree with TRBD1. The germline CDR1 and CDR2 sequences are MDHEN and SYDVKM. Losses at the gene ends were 8 bases for V and 3 bases for J; bases not matched to a gene: 6. CDR3 length: 13 residues. CDR3 protein: CASGTGGLYEQYF. CDR3 nucleotide sequence: TGTGCCAGCGGCACAGGGGGACTCTACGAGCAGTACTTC.

This clone has a handful of counts. The rearrangement uses TRBV30 and TRBJ1-3; D is possibly TRBD1 (5 bases). The CDR3 extends over 14 amino acids. The V gene's germline CDR1 is GTSNPN and CDR2 SVGIG (reference sequence). The V and J ends lost 3 bases and 4 bases respectively, with 13 bases between them. The CDR3 nucleotides read TGTGCCTGGAGCTCCGGGACTGACGGAAACACCATATATTTT. Its protein is CAWSSGTDGNTIYF.

This clone was recorded once. The chain has TRBV5-1 and TRBJ2-1; D gene uncertain. This CDR3 contains 13 residues. Between the trimmed V and J ends, which lost 0 bases and 3 bases, there was a span of 4 bases. Germline CDR1 is SGHRS and CDR2 is YFSETQ. The CDR3 region is CASSLGFYNEQFF. DNA for the CDR3: TGCGCCAGCAGCTTGGGTTTCTACAATGAGCAGTTCTTC.

V usage is TRBV7-9 and J usage is TRBJ2-2; D is unclear. The CDR3 is 15 residues long. Trimming took off 1 base at V and 3 bases at J, with 9 bases between the two ends. CDR1 is SEHNR and CDR2 is FQNEAQ in the germline V gene (reference sequence). The CDR3 is CASSLVARYTGELFF. The CDR3 nucleotides are TGTGCCAGCAGCTTAGTGGCTCGCTACACCGGGGAGCTGTTTTTT.

This sequence joins TRBV19 and TRBJ2-5; no clear D. The J call may not be correct, given that the DNA end is closer to TRBJ2-7. The length of the CDR3 is 13 residues. The V gene's germline CDR1 is LNHDA and CDR2 SQIVND (reference sequence). In DNA, the CDR3 is TGTGCCAGTAACCAACGACCGAGTTACGAGCAGTACTTC. Protein sequence: CASNQRPSYEQYF.

The chain is built from TRBV15 and TRBJ2-1; 9 positions agree with TRBD2. The length of the CDR3 is 16 residues. In germline, CDR1 is LNHNV, CDR2 YYDKDF (reference sequence). The J segment lost 7 bases and the V segment lost 0 bases, leaving 7 bases of the junction unmatched. The CDR3 spells CATSRDIAGVSNEQFF. As DNA, the CDR3 is TGTGCCACCAGCAGAGATATAGCGGGAGTGAGTAATGAGCAGTTCTTC.

V usage is TRBV6-5 and J usage is TRBJ1-1; D is uncertain. Germline V gene data show CDR1 as MNHEY and CDR2 as SVGAGI. V was shortened by 8 bases and J by 1 base, with 14 bases between the two germline ends. This CDR3 has 14 amino acids. CDR3 sequence (DNA): TGTGCCAGCGCTAATAAAGTCAGGAACACTGAAGCTTTCTTT. Translation: CASANKVRNTEAFF.

The chain recombines TRBV19 with TRBJ1-5; D call uncertain. The ends were cut back, 6 bases at V and 0 bases at J, with 15 bases in the middle. CDR1 is LNHDA and CDR2 is SQIVND in the germline V gene (reference sequence). The CDR3 contains 16 residues. CDR3 in DNA: TGTGCCAGTAGCCTTTTGGAGGTCTATAGCAATCAGCCCCAGCATTTT. The encoded protein is CASSLLEVYSNQPQHF.

The chain couples TRBV7-3 to TRBJ2-3, with a tentative D call TRBD1 (5 bases). Between the trimmed V and J ends, which lost 0 bases and 2 bases, there was a span of 15 bases. The CDR3 covers 17 residues. Germline CDR1 reads SGHTA; CDR2 reads FQGTGA. The CDR3 protein is CASSLTPTGVYTDTQYF. DNA for the CDR3: TGTGCCAGCAGCTTAACTCCCACAGGAGTTTACACAGATACGCAGTATTTT.

The J gene is TRBJ1-5, the V gene TRBV5-6; 8 bases match TRBD1. This CDR3 region has 15 residues. Germline CDR1 is SGHDT and CDR2 is YYEEEE. V shed 0 bases and J 3 bases; nucleotides not matched to a gene: 2. This chain's CDR3 is CASSLGQGPNQPQHF. The CDR3 region has the DNA TGTGCCAGCAGCTTGGGACAGGGGCCCAATCAGCCCCAGCATTTT.

This clone was counted only a few times. The chain couples TRBV7-3 to TRBJ2-7; no clear D. Germline values: CDR1 SGHTA, CDR2 FQGTGA. The length of the CDR3 is 15 residues. Trimming took 1 base from V and 3 from J, leaving 13 bases between them. CDR3 coding DNA: TGTGCCAGCAGCTTAATTTCTAGACGGTTCTACGAGCAGTACTTC. It is translated as CASSLISRRFYEQYF.

This clone was found once. The chain employs TRBV5-1 and TRBJ2-5; D ambiguous. The CDR3 contains 13 residues. From germline, CDR1 is SGHRS and CDR2 YFSETQ. V lost 5 bases and J 2 bases, leaving 10 bases between the germline ends. The CDR3 DNA follows: TGCGCCAGCAGATCCCGAGGACAAGAGACCCAGTACTTC. Protein: CASRSRGQETQYF.

J is TRBJ2-7 and V is TRBV19; no reliable D call. This CDR3 is built from 14 residues. Trimming stripped 6 bases from V and 0 bases from J, with 12 bases between. Germline-derived CDR1 and CDR2 are LNHDA and SQIVND (reference sequence). CDR3 in DNA: TGTGCCAGTAGAGAGGACCGGCTCTCCTACGAGCAGTACTTC. Its translation: CASREDRLSYEQYF.

This clone occurred once. The rearrangement uses TRBV5-4 and TRBJ1-1; TRBD1 is a possible D gene (6 bases). Germline CDR1 is SGHNT and CDR2 is YYREEE (reference sequence). V was pared by 5 bases and J by 1 base, with 18 bases between. The CDR3 has 16 amino acids. CDR3 DNA sequence: TGTGCCAGCAGAAACCGGAGGGGGACGGAGAACACTGAAGCTTTCTTT. Translating it yields CASRNRRGTENTEAFF.

The chain is built from TRBV11-2 and TRBJ1-4, with D possibly being TRBD1 (5 bases). The CDR3 contains 14 residues. Trimming stripped 3 bases from V and 4 bases from J, with 9 bases between. Germline CDR1 is SGHAT and CDR2 is FQNNGV. The DNA for the CDR3 is TGTGCCAGCAGCTTCCGGGGGAGTAATGAAAAACTGTTTTTT. As protein: CASSFRGSNEKLFF.

CDR3 residues: CASSAYPGTGDTGELFF. The CDR3 nucleotides are TGTGCCAGCAGCGCGTACCCCGGGACAGGGGACACCGGGGAGCTGTTTTTT. The J gene is TRBJ2-2, the V gene TRBV9, with TRBD1 matching 10 bases. The J segment lost 3 bases and the V segment lost 3 bases, leaving 8 bases of the junction unmatched. CDR3 length: 17 amino acids. Per germline, CDR1 SGDLS and CDR2 YYNGEE.

The table lists this clone with a few counts. The chain combines TRBV6-6 with TRBJ1-5; D is perhaps TRBD1 (5 bases). The CDR3 length is 14 residues. V dropped 6 bases and J dropped 5 bases, with 14 bases sitting between them. Germline V CDR1 and CDR2: MNHNY, SVGAGI (reference sequence). Written as DNA, the CDR3 is TGTGCCAGCAGCGCCACGGGGGTAGATCAGCCCCAGCATTTT. Protein: CASSATGVDQPQHF.

The chain joins TRBV19 to TRBJ1-1, with 7 bases lining up with TRBD1. The CDR3 is 13 amino acids. The J segment lost 2 bases and the V segment lost 6 bases, leaving 3 bases of the junction unmatched. Germline V gene data show CDR1 as LNHDA and CDR2 as SQIVND (reference sequence). This chain's CDR3 is CASSRTGNTEAFF. The CDR3 DNA is TGTGCCAGTAGCCGGACAGGCAACACTGAAGCTTTCTTT. Full variable domain (outside the CDR3, taken from reference TRBV19 and TRBJ1-1): DGGITQSPKYLFRKEGQNVTLSCEQNLNHDAMYWYRQDPGQGLRLIYYSQIVNDFQKGDIAEGYSVSREKKESFPLTVTSAQKNPTAFYLCASSRTGNTEAFFGQGTRLTVV.

The sample holds one count of this clone. CDR3 coding DNA: TGTGCCAGCAGTTACGGCGACAGGCGGAGCTCCTACGAGCAGTACTTC. Its protein is CASSYGDRRSSYEQYF. J is TRBJ2-7 and V is TRBV6-6; possibly TRBD1 for D (6 bases). From germline, CDR1 is MNHNY and CDR2 SVGAGI (reference sequence). Trimming left V 2 bases short and J 0 bases short, with 14 bases between. The CDR3 is made up of 16 amino acids.

This chain connects TRBV14 to TRBJ2-7; 10 bases fit TRBD2. The CDR3 totals 16 residues. The V gene's germline CDR1 is SGHDN and CDR2 FVKESK. Trimming removed 5 bases from V and 4 bases from J; junction bases left unmatched: 11. Here the CDR3 reads CASSSRTSGAAYEQYF. The DNA for the CDR3 is TGTGCCAGCAGCTCCCGGACTAGCGGAGCAGCATACGAGCAGTACTTC.

CDR3 loop: CASSCNRWASGYTF. CDR3 nucleotide sequence: TGTGCCAGCAGCTGTAACAGGTGGGCGAGCGGCTACACCTTC. The chain has TRBV5-5 and TRBJ1-2, with TRBD1 as a possible D gene (5 bases). V lost 3 bases and J lost 8, with 17 bases in between. This CDR3 has 14 residues. Germline V gene sequence: CDR1 SGHKS, CDR2 YYEKEE (reference sequence). The variable domain in full, completed from reference TRBV5-5 and TRBJ1-2, reads DAGVTQSPTHLIKTRGQQVTLRCSPISGHKSVSWYQQVLGQGPQFIFQYYEKEERGRGNFPDRFSARQFPNYSSELNVNALLLGDSALYLCASSCNRWASGYTFGSGTRLTVV.

The chain combines TRBV4-2 with TRBJ1-2; D perhaps matches TRBD1 (6 bases). Germline-derived CDR1 and CDR2 are LGHNA and YNFKEQ. The V end was cut by 5 bases, the J end by 6 bases, with 19 bases between. The CDR3 loop spans 15 amino acids. The CDR3 sequence is CASSSLGGALDGYTF. CDR3 DNA sequence: TGTGCCAGCAGCTCCCTTGGGGGGGCCTTGGATGGCTACACCTTC.